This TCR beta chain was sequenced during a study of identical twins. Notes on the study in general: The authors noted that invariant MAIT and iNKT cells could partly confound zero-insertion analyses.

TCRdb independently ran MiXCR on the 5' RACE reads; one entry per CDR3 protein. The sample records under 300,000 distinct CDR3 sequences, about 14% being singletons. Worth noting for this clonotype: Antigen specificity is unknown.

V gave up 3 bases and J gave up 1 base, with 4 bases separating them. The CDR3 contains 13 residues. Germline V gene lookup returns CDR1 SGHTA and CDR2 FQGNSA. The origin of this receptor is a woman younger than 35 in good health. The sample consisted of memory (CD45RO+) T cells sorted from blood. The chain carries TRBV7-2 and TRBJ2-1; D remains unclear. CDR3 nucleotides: TGTGCCAGCAGCTTCCCATCCTACAATGAGCAGTTCTTC. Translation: CASSFPSYNEQFF.